This T cell receptor beta chain was identified during a study of T-cell memory formation after mild COVID-19. Study at large: Largely donor-specific sequence clusters came from a couple of donors.

Comments on this clonotype: Its antigen is unknown.

Study-level points and caveats: Detection of some responders pre-infection suggested pre-existing cross-reactive memory T cells participated.

Germline CDR1 is SGHTA and CDR2 is FQGNSA. This CDR3 has 15 residues. V lost 3 bases to trimming and J lost 8 bases; unmatched junction nucleotides: 6. 5'RACE with constant-segment primers yielded barcoded, UMI-tagged TCR alpha and TCR beta cDNA libraries. TCRdb reprocessed the 5' RACE reads with MiXCR, giving one entry per CDR3 protein. The sample contains roughly 160,000 distinct CDR3 sequences, approximately 12% of which appear only once. The chain couples TRBV7-2 to TRBJ2-1, with 11 positions matching TRBD1. Sequencing was performed on PBMCs or a T cell subset sorted from them (not recorded which). This clonotype was obtained from a man younger than 35 who had mild COVID-19 (a few samples of this study predate the infection). Cell type and time point are not known. In DNA, the CDR3 is TGTGCCAGCAGCTTGTCCGGACAGGGGGCCGATGAGCAGTTCTTC. It translates to CASSLSGQGADEQFF.